Following are 15 T cell receptor beta chains from one sample sequenced in a study of cytomegalovirus exposure and HLA in healthy donors. 60 Vbeta and 13 Jbeta primers were used in PCR. Assay used: immunoSEQ multiplex PCR; TCRdb lists only in-frame clones, some missing. The table has fewer than 250,000 clones, around 77% seen once. Sequencing was done on a sample of PBMCs. Receptors originate from a woman aged 18-30 years in good health and CMV-seronegative.

The J gene is TRBJ1-1, the V gene TRBV10-2; 7 bases are shared with TRBD1. CDR3 size: 16 residues. V lost 2 bases to trimming and J lost 0 bases; unmatched junction nucleotides: 6. The germline CDR1 and CDR2 sequences are WSHSY and SAAADI. CDR3 DNA: TGCGCCAGCAGTGAGCTCATAGGGACAGTGAACACTGAAGCTTTCTTT. This encodes CASSELIGTVNTEAFF.

Written as DNA, the CDR3 is TGTGCCAGCAGCGTAGTAGCGGGAGAACATGAGCAGTTCTTC. It codes for CASSVVAGEHEQFF. This chain uses TRBV9 with TRBJ2-1; TRBD2 agrees at 9 bases. CDR1 and CDR2 (germline): SGDLS, YYNGEE. This CDR3 is built from 14 residues. V was pared by 0 bases and J by 8 bases, with 3 bases of the junction left unmatched.

The rearrangement uses TRBV5-1 and TRBJ1-1, with D tentatively TRBD1 (5 bases). This CDR3 is 17 amino acids long. Germline lookup yields CDR1 SGHRS and CDR2 YFSETQ. Trimming left V 2 bases short and J 2 bases short, with 19 bases between. Written as DNA, the CDR3 is TGCGCCAGCAGCTTCGCTGGCCAGGGCTTCCCAAACACTGAAGCTTTCTTT. It specifies CASSFAGQGFPNTEAFF.

This chain uses TRBV6-1 with TRBJ1-6; 8 bases fit TRBD1. The V gene end was trimmed by 7 bases and the J gene end by 8 bases; junction bases not matched to a gene: 10. CDR1 and CDR2 from the germline V gene are MNHNS and SASEGT. This CDR3 comprises 15 residues. The CDR3 sequence is CASKEATGGYSPLHF. The CDR3 region has the DNA TGTGCCAGCAAAGAAGCTACAGGGGGGTATTCACCCCTCCACTTT.

V and J are TRBV19 and TRBJ1-2; D not certain. V lost 2 bases to trimming and J lost 10 bases, with 11 bases between them. This CDR3 is built from 12 residues. Germline V gives CDR1 LNHDA, CDR2 SQIVND (reference sequence). The CDR3 DNA sequence: TGTGCCAGTAGTATATTAATCGGGGACTACACCTTC. It yields the protein CASSILIGDYTF.

The chain links TRBV5-4 to TRBJ1-2; weak D call: TRBD1 (6 bases). The CDR3 extends over 17 amino acids. V was trimmed by 9 bases and J by 0 bases, leaving 24 bases between them. Germline V gene data show CDR1 as SGHNT and CDR2 as YYREEE (reference sequence). The CDR3 bases are TGTGCCACCTTAAGGGCGGGGGCGGGGGATGCTAACTATGGCTACACCTTC. It specifies CATLRAGAGDANYGYTF. The whole variable domain, filled in from reference TRBV5-4 and TRBJ1-2, reads ETGVTQSPTHLIKTRGQQVTLRCSSQSGHNTVSWYQQALGQGPQFIFQYYREEENGRGNFPPRFSGLQFPNYSSELNVNALELDDSALYLCATLRAGAGDANYGYTFGSGTRLTVV.

The chain couples TRBV6-1 to TRBJ2-3; 7 positions match TRBD2. CDR3 size: 16 residues. Losses at the gene ends were 0 bases for V and 5 bases for J; bases not matched to a gene: 8. CDR1 MNHNS and CDR2 SASEGT come from the germline V gene. The CDR3 sequence: CASSEAVGAGLDTQYF. CDR3 nucleotides: TGTGCCAGCAGTGAAGCGGTGGGAGCGGGGTTAGATACGCAGTATTTT.

This sequence joins TRBV28 and TRBJ2-7; D is unclear. This CDR3 is built from 11 residues. The V gene's germline CDR1 is MDHEN and CDR2 SYDVKM. The V gene lost 7 bases and the J gene lost 3 bases, with 7 bases spanning the gap. This CDR3 is CASTNSYEQYF. The DNA of the CDR3 is TGTGCCAGCACAAACAGCTACGAGCAGTACTTC. The full variable domain, in which reference TRBV28 and TRBJ2-7 provide the parts outside the CDR3, is DVKVTQSSRYLVKRTGEKVFLECVQDMDHENMFWYRQDPGLGLRLIYFSYDVKMKEKGDIPEGYSVSREKKERFSLILESASTNQTSMYLCASTNSYEQYFGPGTRLTVT.

CDR3 in amino acids: CAWKSSGSSYNEQFF. CDR3 DNA sequence: TGTGCCTGGAAATCTAGCGGGTCATCCTACAATGAGCAGTTCTTC. V usage is TRBV30 and J usage is TRBJ2-1; 8 bases match TRBD2. J gave up 1 base and V 4 bases, and 6 bases lay outside the gene matches. Germline CDR1 and CDR2: GTSNPN and SVGIG (reference sequence). The CDR3 has 15 residues.

V usage is TRBV6-6 and J usage is TRBJ1-3, with D possibly TRBD1 on 5 matching bases. Germline assignment: CDR1 MNHNY and CDR2 SVGAGI (reference sequence). V was trimmed by 2 bases and J by 0 bases, leaving 11 bases between them. This CDR3 has 16 residues. CDR3 residues: CASSYGAPTSGNTIYF. The CDR3 DNA is TGTGCCAGCAGTTACGGGGCGCCGACCTCTGGAAACACCATATATTTT.

The J gene is TRBJ2-1, the V gene TRBV25-1; TRBD2 matches at 10 bases. The germline V gene encodes CDR1 MGHDK and CDR2 SYGVNS. This CDR3 region has 17 residues. Germline trimming cut 0 bases from V and 7 bases from J; bases unmatched to any gene: 9. DNA of the CDR3: TGTGCCAGCAGTGAATATATTCTAGCGGGAGTTTGGAATGAGCAGTTCTTC. Translated, it gives CASSEYILAGVWNEQFF.

The V call is TRBV28, the J call TRBJ2-7; TRBD1 might be the D (6 bases). The CDR3 covers 13 residues. Trimming stripped 5 bases from V and 2 bases from J, with 10 bases between. In germline, CDR1 is MDHEN, CDR2 SYDVKM. CDR3: CASSTGLTYEQYF. The CDR3 region has the DNA TGTGCCAGCAGTACAGGGCTAACCTACGAGCAGTACTTC. Looking up the rest from reference TRBV28 and TRBJ2-7 gives the full variable domain: DVKVTQSSRYLVKRTGEKVFLECVQDMDHENMFWYRQDPGLGLRLIYFSYDVKMKEKGDIPEGYSVSREKKERFSLILESASTNQTSMYLCASSTGLTYEQYFGPGTRLTVT.

This clone showed up just a few times. This chain links TRBV28 with TRBJ2-5, with no clear D. V gave up 7 bases and J gave up 1 base, with 16 bases separating them. CDR1 is MDHEN and CDR2 is SYDVKM in the germline V gene. The CDR3 length is 15 residues. The CDR3 DNA reads TGTGCCAGCACCCCAGGTACGGCAGCCCAAGAGACCCAGTACTTC. Its translation: CASTPGTAAQETQYF. Using reference TRBV28 and TRBJ2-5 for the parts outside the CDR3, the full variable domain is DVKVTQSSRYLVKRTGEKVFLECVQDMDHENMFWYRQDPGLGLRLIYFSYDVKMKEKGDIPEGYSVSREKKERFSLILESASTNQTSMYLCASTPGTAAQETQYFGPGTRLLVL.

The V and J genes are TRBV19 and TRBJ1-1; 7 positions agree with TRBD1. Germline CDR1 LNHDA, CDR2 SQIVND (reference sequence). V lost 6 bases and J lost 6; bases outside the gene matches: 13. The CDR3 has 15 residues. CDR3 residues: CASRPGQIISPEAFF. In nucleotides, the CDR3 is TGTGCCAGTAGACCGGGACAGATAATTTCCCCTGAAGCTTTCTTT.

The V call is TRBV5-1, the J call TRBJ1-1, with 10 bases matching TRBD1. Germline CDR1 is SGHRS and CDR2 is YFSETQ. Trimming removed 1 base from V and 5 bases from J; junction bases left unmatched: 5. This CDR3 has 15 amino acids. For the CDR3, the DNA is TGCGCCAGCAGCTTGACCGGGACAGGGGAGACTGAAGCTTTCTTT. This encodes CASSLTGTGETEAFF.